This passage covers 20 T cell receptor beta chains from one sample sequenced in a study of brain T cells in children with intractable seizures (TCRdb year 2021). The protocol used for the library was the immunoSEQ multiplex PCR assay. The source is immuneACCESS, and TCRdb retained only in-frame sequences with V and J called. Part of the clones is not carried over; for the studies checked, unresolved V genes explain less than half of this, and the remainder is unexplained. Present in this sample are about 340,000 clones, approximately 93% of which were seen just once. Together, the top ten hold roughly 5.7% of the sample. The sample's time point label is to be understood as: blood from clinic visit 5 months post-surgery; TSC patient then seizure free. The sample in question was peripheral blood, obtained 4 to 6 months after surgery. Every receptor here comes from a boy in the first two years of life with tuberous sclerosis and intractable seizures.

J is TRBJ2-7 and V is TRBV27; no clear D gene. The CDR3 totals 14 residues. The V gene's germline CDR1 is MNHEY and CDR2 SMNVEV (reference sequence). Trimming removed 3 bases from V and 6 bases from J, with 15 bases in between. The CDR3 reads CASSLDPLGSEQYF. CDR3 DNA: TGTGCCAGCAGTTTGGACCCTCTTGGATCCGAGCAGTACTTC.

This clone showed up just once. This rearrangement joins TRBV19 to TRBJ1-5; possible D gene TRBD1, 6 bases. Trimming pared 5 bases from V and 0 bases from J, leaving 11 bases between. The CDR3 length is 15 residues. Germline assignment: CDR1 LNHDA and CDR2 SQIVND (reference sequence). In nucleotides, the CDR3 is TGTGCCAGTAGTGCACAGGGTTATAGCAATCAGCCCCAGCATTTT. This sequence encodes CASSAQGYSNQPQHF.

V usage is TRBV13 and J usage is TRBJ2-3, with 7 bases fitting TRBD2. The CDR3 contains 11 residues. With 8 bases clipped from V and 6 bases from J, the junction kept 2 bases outside the gene matches. CDR1 and CDR2 (germline): PRHDT, FYEKMQ (reference sequence). The CDR3 loop reads CASPAGDTQYF. The CDR3 DNA follows: TGTGCCAGCCCAGCGGGGGATACGCAGTATTTT.

V and J are TRBV3-1 (or the pseudogene TRBV3-2) and TRBJ2-2; perhaps D is TRBD1 or TRBD2 (5 bases each). This CDR3 spans 16 amino acids. Per the germline V gene, CDR1 is LGHDT and CDR2 is YNNKEL (reference sequence). V was clipped by 0 bases and J by 0 bases, with 8 bases between them. The CDR3 nucleotides are TGTGCCAGCAGCCAAGACGAGGGACCGAACACCGGGGAGCTGTTTTTT. Translating it yields CASSQDEGPNTGELFF.

V and J are TRBV3-1 (or the pseudogene TRBV3-2) and TRBJ1-3, with TRBD1 identical over 8 bases. The J segment lost 1 base and the V segment lost 0 bases, leaving 11 bases of the junction unmatched. Germline loops: CDR1 LGHDT, CDR2 YNNKEL (reference sequence). CDR3 length equals 19 residues. CDR3 sequence: CASSQDSGAGGKSGNTIYF. The CDR3 region has the DNA TGTGCCAGCAGCCAAGATTCGGGGGCAGGGGGCAAGTCTGGAAACACCATATATTTT.

The chain has TRBV4-1 and TRBJ1-5; 7 bases line up with TRBD1. V lost 3 bases to trimming and J lost 6 bases; unmatched junction nucleotides: 8. CDR1 MGHRA and CDR2 YSYEKL come from the germline V gene. The CDR3 is 15 amino acids. CDR3 DNA sequence: TGCGCCAGCAGCCATCTCCCAGGGGGAAGTCAGCCCCAGCATTTT. Its protein is CASSHLPGGSQPQHF.

The V and J genes are TRBV5-4 and TRBJ2-3; D possibly uses TRBD1 or TRBD2 (5 bases each). Germline V gene sequence: CDR1 SGHNT, CDR2 YYREEE (reference sequence). CDR3 size: 17 residues. V was pared by 0 bases and J by 0 bases, with 14 bases between. The CDR3 loop is CASSLAFAWGSTDTQYF. The CDR3 region has the DNA TGTGCCAGCAGCTTGGCGTTTGCGTGGGGGAGCACAGATACGCAGTATTTT.

The chain employs TRBV10-2 and TRBJ2-3; D is possibly TRBD2 (6 bases). The CDR3 runs 14 residues. CDR1 and CDR2 (germline): WSHSY, SAAADI. The V end lost 4 bases, the J end lost 5 bases, and 13 bases lay between the germline ends. The CDR3 loop is CASSVSSARDTQYF. In DNA, the CDR3 is TGCGCCAGCAGTGTATCTAGCGCCAGAGATACGCAGTATTTT.

The rearrangement uses TRBV3-1 (or the pseudogene TRBV3-2) and TRBJ1-6; possibly TRBD1 for D (6 bases). V was pared by 4 bases and J by 0 bases, with 13 bases between. The CDR3 loop spans 17 amino acids. Germline CDR1 is LGHDT and CDR2 is YNNKEL (reference sequence). CDR3 bases: TGTGCCAGCAGCCTCCTTACAGGGAGCTCCTATAATTCACCCCTCCACTTT. This encodes CASSLLTGSSYNSPLHF.

The chain couples TRBV18 to TRBJ1-1, with D perhaps TRBD1 (6 bases). CDR1 and CDR2 from the germline V gene are KGHSH and LQKENI. This CDR3 has 15 residues. V gave up 6 bases and J gave up 1 base, with 15 bases separating them. The CDR3: CASSLTQTGNTEAFF. The CDR3 DNA reads TGTGCCAGCTCCCTTACCCAGACAGGGAACACTGAAGCTTTCTTT.

The V and J genes are TRBV28 and TRBJ2-7; D perhaps matches TRBD1 (5 bases). Between the trimmed V and J ends, which lost 1 base and 3 bases, there was a span of 13 bases. The germline gives CDR1 MDHEN, CDR2 SYDVKM. The CDR3 is made up of 15 amino acids. The CDR3 loop reads CASSLLQAPRYEQYF. The CDR3 nucleotides are TGTGCCAGCAGTTTATTACAGGCCCCACGCTACGAGCAGTACTTC.

About this clone: This specimen includes other DNA sequences encoding the same CDR3. This chain connects TRBV11-2 to TRBJ1-1; TRBD1 aligns across 8 bases. The germline V gene has CDR1 SGHAT and CDR2 FQNNGV. The CDR3 is made up of 14 amino acids. After removal of 5 bases from V and 4 bases from J, the junction contained 6 bases not matched to a gene. Here the CDR3 DNA reads TGTGCCAGCAGCCCAACCACAGGGGGCACTGAAGCTTTCTTT. Translation: CASSPTTGGTEAFF.

V gene TRBV4-1 combines with J gene TRBJ1-6; D perhaps matches TRBD1 (6 bases). V shed 3 bases and J shed 10 bases, with 13 bases lying between them. The CDR3 runs to 14 residues. The germline V gene encodes CDR1 MGHRA and CDR2 YSYEKL. The CDR3 here is CASSQPVGGSPLHF. Here the CDR3 DNA reads TGCGCCAGCAGCCAGCCCGTTGGGGGCTCACCCCTCCACTTT.

The chain links TRBV18 to TRBJ2-1; D may be TRBD1 or TRBD2 (6 bases each). CDR1 is KGHSH, CDR2 LQKENI, per germline. V was pared by 0 bases and J by 0 bases, with 12 bases between. The CDR3 is 17 residues long. This CDR3 reads CASSPPGGISSYNEQFF. The CDR3, as DNA: TGTGCCAGCTCACCACCGGGGGGCATAAGCTCCTACAATGAGCAGTTCTTC.

This chain's CDR3 is CASSFGTGYGYTF. The CDR3 DNA reads TGTGCCAGCAGCTTTGGGACGGGCTATGGCTACACCTTC. The chain has TRBV7-8 and TRBJ1-2, with D possibly matching TRBD1 (5 bases). CDR3 size: 13 residues. The V end lost 3 bases, the J end lost 4 bases, and 9 bases lay between the germline ends. The germline V gene encodes CDR1 SGHVS and CDR2 FQNEAQ.

The chain is built from TRBV14 and TRBJ2-1, with D possibly being TRBD1 or TRBD2 (5 bases each). Trimming shortened V by 4 bases and J by 5 bases, and 12 bases separated the two germline ends. The CDR3 is 14 residues long. Germline V lookup: CDR1 SGHDN, CDR2 FVKESK. CDR3 in amino acids: CASSRGPTNNEQFF. CDR3 DNA: TGTGCCAGCAGCCGGGGACCCACCAACAATGAGCAGTTCTTC.

J is TRBJ2-5 and V is TRBV28; unclear D gene. The length of the CDR3 is 13 residues. Trimming removed 2 bases from V and 2 bases from J, with 6 bases in between. Germline loops: CDR1 MDHEN, CDR2 SYDVKM. In nucleotides, the CDR3 is TGTGCCAGCAGTTTACCAGCTCAAGAGACCCAGTACTTC. Encoded protein: CASSLPAQETQYF.

The chain uses TRBV4-2 and TRBJ2-7; no firm D call. Trimming pared 2 bases from V and 7 bases from J, leaving 12 bases between. The CDR3 covers 13 residues. CDR1 is LGHNA and CDR2 is YNFKEQ in the germline V gene. The CDR3 reads CASSQPGYQEQYF. The CDR3 nucleotides read TGTGCCAGCAGCCAACCGGGTTACCAGGAGCAGTACTTC.

This clone was found once. The rearrangement uses TRBV5-6 and TRBJ2-7, with D possibly called TRBD1 or TRBD2 (5 bases each). The V end was cut by 4 bases, the J end by 5 bases, with 16 bases between. Germline CDR1 is SGHDT and CDR2 is YYEEEE. This CDR3 has 14 residues. CDR3 protein: CASSTRDRRDEQYF. The CDR3 DNA reads as TGTGCCAGCAGCACCCGGGACCGACGGGACGAGCAGTACTTC.

This chain's CDR3 is CASSGTGGPTEQYF. DNA for the CDR3: TGTGCCAGCTCAGGCACAGGGGGCCCCACCGAGCAGTACTTC. This chain links TRBV18 with TRBJ2-7, with 9 bases aligning to TRBD1. CDR1 is KGHSH, CDR2 LQKENI, per germline. This CDR3 region has 14 residues. Germline trimming cut 5 bases from V and 6 bases from J; bases unmatched to any gene: 8.